This T cell receptor beta chain was obtained from a study of T cells after yellow fever vaccination. TCRdb called the 5' RACE reads again in MiXCR, with one record for every CDR3 protein. The repertoire includes about 400,000 distinct CDR3 sequences, roughly 6.2% of them detected once, and over 12% sits in the top ten. This clonotype was seen only a few times. Trimming pared 5 bases from V and 4 bases from J, leaving 14 bases between. This CDR3 has 14 amino acids. Germline V gene sequence: CDR1 MDHEN, CDR2 SYDVKM. This clonotype was sampled from a man aged 25-45 years who received the YFV17D yellow fever vaccine. The material sequenced was PBMCs, taken 5 days after the yellow fever booster vaccination. The chain uses TRBV28 and TRBJ1-1; D may be TRBD1 (5 bases). DNA of the CDR3: TGTGCCAGCAGTACCAGGGTACCGAGCACTGAAGCTTTCTTT. This gives the protein CASSTRVPSTEAFF.